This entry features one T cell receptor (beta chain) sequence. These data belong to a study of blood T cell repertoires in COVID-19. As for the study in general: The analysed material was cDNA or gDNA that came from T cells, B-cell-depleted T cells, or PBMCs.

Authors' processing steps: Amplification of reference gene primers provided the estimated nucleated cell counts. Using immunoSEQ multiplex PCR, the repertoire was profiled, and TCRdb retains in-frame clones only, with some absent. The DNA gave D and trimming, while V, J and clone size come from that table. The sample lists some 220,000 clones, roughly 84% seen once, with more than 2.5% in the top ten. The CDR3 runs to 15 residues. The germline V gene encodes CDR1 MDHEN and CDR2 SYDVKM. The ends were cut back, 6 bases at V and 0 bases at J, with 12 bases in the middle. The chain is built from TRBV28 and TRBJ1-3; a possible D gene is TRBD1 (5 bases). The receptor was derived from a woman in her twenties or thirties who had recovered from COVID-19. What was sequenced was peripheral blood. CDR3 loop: CASRGGVFSGNTIYF. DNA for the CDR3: TGTGCCAGCAGGGGGGGGGTTTTCTCTGGAAACACCATATATTTT. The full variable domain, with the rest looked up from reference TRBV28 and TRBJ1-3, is DVKVTQSSRYLVKRTGEKVFLECVQDMDHENMFWYRQDPGLGLRLIYFSYDVKMKEKGDIPEGYSVSREKKERFSLILESASTNQTSMYLCASRGGVFSGNTIYFGEGSWLTVV.